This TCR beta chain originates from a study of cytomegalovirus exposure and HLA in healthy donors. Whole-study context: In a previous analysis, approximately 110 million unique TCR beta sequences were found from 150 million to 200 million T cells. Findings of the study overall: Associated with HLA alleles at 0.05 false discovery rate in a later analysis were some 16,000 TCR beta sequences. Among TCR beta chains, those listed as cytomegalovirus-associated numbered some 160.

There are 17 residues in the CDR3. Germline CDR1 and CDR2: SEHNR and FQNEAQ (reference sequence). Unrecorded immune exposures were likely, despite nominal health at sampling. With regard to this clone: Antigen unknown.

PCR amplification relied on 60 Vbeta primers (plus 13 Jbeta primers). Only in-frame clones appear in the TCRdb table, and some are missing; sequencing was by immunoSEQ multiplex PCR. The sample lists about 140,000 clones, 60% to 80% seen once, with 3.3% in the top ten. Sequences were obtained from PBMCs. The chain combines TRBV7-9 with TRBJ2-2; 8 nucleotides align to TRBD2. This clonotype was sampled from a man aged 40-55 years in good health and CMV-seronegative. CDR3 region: CSTYSGVRTLNTGELFF. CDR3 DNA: TGTTCCACCTATAGCGGGGTACGAACCCTGAACACCGGGGAGCTGTTTTTT.